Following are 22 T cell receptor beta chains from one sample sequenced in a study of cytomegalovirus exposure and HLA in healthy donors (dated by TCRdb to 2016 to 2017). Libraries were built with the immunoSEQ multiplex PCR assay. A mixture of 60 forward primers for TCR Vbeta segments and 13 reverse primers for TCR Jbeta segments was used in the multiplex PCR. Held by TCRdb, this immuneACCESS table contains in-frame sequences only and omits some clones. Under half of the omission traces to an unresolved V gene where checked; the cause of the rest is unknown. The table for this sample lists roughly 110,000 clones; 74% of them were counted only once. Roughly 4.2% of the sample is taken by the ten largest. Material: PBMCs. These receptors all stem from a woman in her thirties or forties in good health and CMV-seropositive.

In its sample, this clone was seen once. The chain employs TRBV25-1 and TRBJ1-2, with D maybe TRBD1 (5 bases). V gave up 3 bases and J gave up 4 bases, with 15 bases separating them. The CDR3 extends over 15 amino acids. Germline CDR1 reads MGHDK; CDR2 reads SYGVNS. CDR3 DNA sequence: TGTGCCAGCAGTGAGCCGACAGCGAGGAGCTATGGCTACACCTTC. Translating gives CASSEPTARSYGYTF.

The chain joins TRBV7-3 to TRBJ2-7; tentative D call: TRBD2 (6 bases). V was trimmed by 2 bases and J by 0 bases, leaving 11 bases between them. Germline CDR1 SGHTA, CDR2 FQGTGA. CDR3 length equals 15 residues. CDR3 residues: CASSLSAGSSYEQYF. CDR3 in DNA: TGTGCCAGCAGCTTATCCGCGGGGAGCTCCTACGAGCAGTACTTC. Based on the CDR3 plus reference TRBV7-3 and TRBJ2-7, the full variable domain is GAGVSQTPSNKVTEKGKYVELRCDPISGHTALYWYRQSLGQGPEFLIYFQGTGAADDSGLPNDRFFAVRPEGSVSTLKIQRTERGDSAVYLCASSLSAGSSYEQYFGPGTRLTVT.

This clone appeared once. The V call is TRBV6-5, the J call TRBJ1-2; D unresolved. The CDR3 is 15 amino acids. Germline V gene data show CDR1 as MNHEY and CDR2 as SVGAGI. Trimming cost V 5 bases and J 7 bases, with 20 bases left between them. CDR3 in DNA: TGTGCCAGCAGTACAGTACTGTCGCCCGGCCGTGGCTACACCTTC. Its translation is CASSTVLSPGRGYTF.

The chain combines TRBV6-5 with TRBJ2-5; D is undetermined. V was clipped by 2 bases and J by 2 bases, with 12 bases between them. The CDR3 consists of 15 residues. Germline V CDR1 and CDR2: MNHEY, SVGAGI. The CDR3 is CASSYAPNPQETQYF. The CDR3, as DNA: TGTGCCAGCAGTTACGCGCCTAACCCTCAAGAGACCCAGTACTTC.

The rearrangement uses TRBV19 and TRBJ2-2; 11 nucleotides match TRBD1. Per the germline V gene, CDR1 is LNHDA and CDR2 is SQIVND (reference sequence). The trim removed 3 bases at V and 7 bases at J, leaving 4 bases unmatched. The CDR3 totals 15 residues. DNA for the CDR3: TGTGCCAGTAGTATGGGGACAGGGGGTTTCGGGGAGCTGTTTTTT. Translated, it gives CASSMGTGGFGELFF.

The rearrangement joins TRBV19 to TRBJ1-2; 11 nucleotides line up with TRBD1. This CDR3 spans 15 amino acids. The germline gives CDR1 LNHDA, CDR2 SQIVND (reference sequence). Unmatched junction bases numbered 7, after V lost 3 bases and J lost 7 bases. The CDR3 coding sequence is TGTGCCAGTAGTATTCGGGGACAGGGGGAAAGTGGCTACACCTTC. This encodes CASSIRGQGESGYTF.

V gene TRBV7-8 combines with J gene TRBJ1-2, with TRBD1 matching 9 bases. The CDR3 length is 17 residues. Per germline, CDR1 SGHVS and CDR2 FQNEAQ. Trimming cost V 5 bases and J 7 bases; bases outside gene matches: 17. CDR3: CASSTTDVTGGAFGYTF. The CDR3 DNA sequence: TGTGCCAGCAGCACCACCGACGTAACAGGGGGCGCCTTTGGCTACACCTTC.

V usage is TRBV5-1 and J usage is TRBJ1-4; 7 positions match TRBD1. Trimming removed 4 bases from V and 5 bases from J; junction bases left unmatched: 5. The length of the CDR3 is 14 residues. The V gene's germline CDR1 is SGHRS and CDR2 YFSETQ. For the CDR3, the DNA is TGCGCCAGCAGCGAGACAGGGATCAATGAAAAACTGTTTTTT. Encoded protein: CASSETGINEKLFF. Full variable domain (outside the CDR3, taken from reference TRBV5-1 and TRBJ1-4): KAGVTQTPRYLIKTRGQQVTLSCSPISGHRSVSWYQQTPGQGLQFLFEYFSETQRNKGNFPGRFSGRQFSNSRSEMNVSTLELGDSALYLCASSETGINEKLFFGSGTQLSVL.

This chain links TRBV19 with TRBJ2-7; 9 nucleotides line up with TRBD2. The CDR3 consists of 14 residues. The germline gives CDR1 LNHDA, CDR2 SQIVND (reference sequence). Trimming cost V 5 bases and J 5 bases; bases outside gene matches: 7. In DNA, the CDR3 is TGTGCCAGTAGTTGGGTAGCGGGAGAGAACGAGCAGTACTTC. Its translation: CASSWVAGENEQYF.

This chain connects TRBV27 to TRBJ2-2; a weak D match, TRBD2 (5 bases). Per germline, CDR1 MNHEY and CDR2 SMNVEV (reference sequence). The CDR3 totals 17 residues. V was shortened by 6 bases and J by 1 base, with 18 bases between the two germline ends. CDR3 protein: CASRLGSDSLNTGELFF. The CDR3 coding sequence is TGTGCCAGCAGATTGGGGAGCGACTCCTTGAACACCGGGGAGCTGTTTTTT.

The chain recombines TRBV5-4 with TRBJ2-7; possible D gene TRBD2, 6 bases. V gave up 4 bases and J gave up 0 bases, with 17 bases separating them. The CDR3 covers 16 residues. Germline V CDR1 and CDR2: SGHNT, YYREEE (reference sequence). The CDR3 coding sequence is TGTGCCAGCAGCCTCCCCGCGGGTAGCGGCTCCTACGAGCAGTACTTC. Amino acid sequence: CASSLPAGSGSYEQYF.

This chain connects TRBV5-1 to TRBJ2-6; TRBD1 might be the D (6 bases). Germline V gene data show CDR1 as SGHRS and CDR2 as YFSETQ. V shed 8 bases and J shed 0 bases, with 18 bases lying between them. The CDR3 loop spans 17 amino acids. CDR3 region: CASHRDTFSSGANVLTF. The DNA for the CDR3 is TGCGCCAGTCACCGGGACACGTTCAGCTCTGGGGCCAACGTCCTGACTTTC.

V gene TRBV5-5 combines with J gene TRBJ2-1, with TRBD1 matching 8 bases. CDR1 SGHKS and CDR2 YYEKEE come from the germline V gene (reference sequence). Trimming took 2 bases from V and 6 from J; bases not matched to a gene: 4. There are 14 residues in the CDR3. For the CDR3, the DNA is TGTGCCAGCAGCTTAGCACAGGGGGTCAATGAGCAGTTCTTC. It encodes CASSLAQGVNEQFF.

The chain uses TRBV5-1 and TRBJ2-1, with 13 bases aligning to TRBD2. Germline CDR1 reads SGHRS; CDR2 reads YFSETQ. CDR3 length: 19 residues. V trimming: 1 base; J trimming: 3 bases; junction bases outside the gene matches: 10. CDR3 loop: CASSLLGLAGVEYYNEQFF. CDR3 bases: TGCGCCAGCAGCTTGCTCGGACTAGCGGGAGTAGAGTACTACAATGAGCAGTTCTTC.

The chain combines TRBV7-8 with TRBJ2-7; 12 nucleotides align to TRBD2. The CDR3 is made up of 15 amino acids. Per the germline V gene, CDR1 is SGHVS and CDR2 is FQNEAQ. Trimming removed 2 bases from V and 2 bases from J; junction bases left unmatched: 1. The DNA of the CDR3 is TGTGCCAGCAGCTTAAGACTAGCGGGAGCCTACGAGCAGTACTTC. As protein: CASSLRLAGAYEQYF.

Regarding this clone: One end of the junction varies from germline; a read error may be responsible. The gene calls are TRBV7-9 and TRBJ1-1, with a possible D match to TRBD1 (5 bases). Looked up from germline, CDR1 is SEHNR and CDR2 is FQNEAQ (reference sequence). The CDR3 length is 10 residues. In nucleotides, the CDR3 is TGTTCCAGCAGCTTAAACGGCAGGGCTTTT. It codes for CSSSLNGRAF.

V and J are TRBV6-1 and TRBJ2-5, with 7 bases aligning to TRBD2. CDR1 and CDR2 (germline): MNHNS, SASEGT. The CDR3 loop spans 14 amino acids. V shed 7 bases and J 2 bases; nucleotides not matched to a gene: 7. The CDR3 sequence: CASKAPGGQETQYF. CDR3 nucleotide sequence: TGTGCCAGCAAAGCCCCCGGGGGGCAAGAGACCCAGTACTTC.

CDR3 residues: CARSVAAGGLDTQYF. In nucleotides, the CDR3 is TGTGCCAGAAGCGTAGCAGCGGGGGGACTGGATACGCAGTATTTT. V gene TRBV5-3 combines with J gene TRBJ2-3, with 9 bases fitting TRBD2. TRBV5-3 is noted as an ORF with a role that remains uncertain. CDR3 length: 15 amino acids. V lost 4 bases and J lost 6; bases outside the gene matches: 9.

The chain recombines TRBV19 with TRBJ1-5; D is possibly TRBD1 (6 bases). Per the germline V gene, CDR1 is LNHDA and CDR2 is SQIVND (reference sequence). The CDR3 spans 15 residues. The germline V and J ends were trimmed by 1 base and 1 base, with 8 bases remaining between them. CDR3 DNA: TGTGCCAGTAGTATAGGTGGACAGAGCAATCAGCCCCAGCATTTT. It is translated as CASSIGGQSNQPQHF.

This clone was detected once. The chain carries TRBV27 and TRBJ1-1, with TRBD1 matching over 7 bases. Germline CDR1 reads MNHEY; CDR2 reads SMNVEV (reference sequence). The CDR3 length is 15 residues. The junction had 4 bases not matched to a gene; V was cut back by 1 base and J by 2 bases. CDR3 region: CASSLWGTANTEAFF. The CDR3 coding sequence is TGTGCCAGCAGTTTATGGGGGACAGCCAACACTGAAGCTTTCTTT.

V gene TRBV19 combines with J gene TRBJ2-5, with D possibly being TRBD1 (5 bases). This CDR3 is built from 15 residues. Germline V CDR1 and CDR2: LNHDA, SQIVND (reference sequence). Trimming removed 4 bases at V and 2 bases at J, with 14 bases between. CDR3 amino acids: CASSRGNRIQETQYF. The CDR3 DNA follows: TGTGCCAGTAGTAGGGGAAACAGGATTCAAGAGACCCAGTACTTC.

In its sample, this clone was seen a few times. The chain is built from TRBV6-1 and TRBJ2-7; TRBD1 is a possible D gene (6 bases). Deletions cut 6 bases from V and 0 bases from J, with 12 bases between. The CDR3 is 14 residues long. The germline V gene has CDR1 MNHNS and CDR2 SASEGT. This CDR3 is CASSRTENSYEQYF. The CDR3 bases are TGTGCCAGCAGCCGGACAGAGAACTCCTACGAGCAGTACTTC.